These 12 T cell receptor beta chains were sequenced from one sample in a study of technical replicates of blood from several donors. Assay used: immunoSEQ multiplex PCR; TCRdb lists only in-frame clones, some missing. Among roughly 70,000 clones listed, 92% were seen once. Sequencing was carried out using T cells isolated from PBMCs. Every receptor here comes from a human donor in good health.

This chain uses TRBV6-6 with TRBJ1-2; maybe TRBD1 (6 bases). CDR1 and CDR2 (germline): MNHNY, SVGAGI (reference sequence). Trimming stripped 6 bases from V and 6 bases from J, with 14 bases between. The CDR3 runs to 13 residues. CDR3 loop: CASSQPGHNGYTF. The CDR3 DNA sequence: TGTGCCAGCAGCCAACCGGGACACAATGGCTACACCTTC.

There are a few counts of this clone. The chain combines TRBV7-8 with TRBJ2-7, with D tentatively TRBD2 (5 bases). With 0 bases removed from V and 7 bases from J, the gap between germline ends came to 16 bases. Looked up from germline, CDR1 is SGHVS and CDR2 is FQNEAQ. CDR3 length equals 15 residues. The CDR3, as DNA: TGTGCCAGCAGCTTAGCGGGTGGGAGATTAGAGGAGCAGTACTTC. Encoded protein: CASSLAGGRLEEQYF. The whole variable domain, filled in from reference TRBV7-8 and TRBJ2-7, reads GAGVSQSPRYKVAKRGQDVALRCDPISGHVSLFWYQQALGQGPEFLTYFQNEAQLDKSGLPSDRFFAERPEGSVSTLKIQRTQQEDSAVYLCASSLAGGRLEEQYFGPGTRLTVT.

This chain connects TRBV19 to TRBJ2-7, with 9 positions matching TRBD2. Germline lookup yields CDR1 LNHDA and CDR2 SQIVND (reference sequence). V lost 7 bases to trimming and J lost 5 bases; unmatched junction nucleotides: 9. The CDR3 runs 14 residues. CDR3 residues: CASTGRGLAHEQYF. CDR3 nucleotides: TGTGCCAGTACGGGAAGGGGACTAGCACACGAGCAGTACTTC.

This rearrangement joins TRBV29-1 to TRBJ1-4, with 10 nucleotides matching TRBD1. Trimming cost V 7 bases and J 7 bases; bases outside gene matches: 6. Germline CDR1 reads SQVTM; CDR2 reads ANQGSEA. This CDR3 is built from 13 residues. The DNA for the CDR3 is TGCAGCGCCATGGGACAGGGGTCTGAAAAACTGTTTTTT. Its protein is CSAMGQGSEKLFF. Full variable domain (missing parts from reference TRBV29-1 and TRBJ1-4): SAVISQKPSRDICQRGTSLTIQCQVDSQVTMMFWYRQQPGQSLTLIATANQGSEATYESGFVIDKFPISRPNLTFSTLTVSNMSPEDSSIYLCSAMGQGSEKLFFGSGTQLSVL.

The rearrangement uses TRBV5-6 and TRBJ2-2; 10 bases match TRBD2. V lost 4 bases, J lost 6 bases, and 15 bases stayed unmatched. Germline V CDR1 and CDR2: SGHDT, YYEEEE. The CDR3 is 18 residues long. CDR3 in DNA: TGTGCCAGCAGCGGGGGTCTAGCGGGAGCTGTTCCGGCCGGGGAGCTGTTTTTT. This encodes CASSGGLAGAVPAGELFF. Complete variable domain (other parts from reference TRBV5-6 and TRBJ2-2): DAGVTQSPTHLIKTRGQQVTLRCSPKSGHDTVSWYQQALGQGPQFIFQYYEEEERQRGNFPDRFSGHQFPNYSSELNVNALLLGDSALYLCASSGGLAGAVPAGELFFGEGSRLTVL.

This rearrangement joins TRBV6-6 to TRBJ1-1, with D maybe TRBD1 (6 bases). The germline V and J ends were trimmed by 6 bases and 1 base, with 12 bases remaining between them. The length of the CDR3 is 14 residues. Germline CDR1 and CDR2: MNHNY and SVGAGI (reference sequence). The CDR3 spells CASSPGTRNTEAFF. The CDR3 nucleotides read TGTGCCAGCAGCCCAGGGACAAGGAACACTGAAGCTTTCTTT.

This sequence joins TRBV2 and TRBJ2-2; tentatively, D is TRBD2 (5 bases). V was trimmed by 6 bases and J by 5 bases, leaving 10 bases between them. The CDR3 has 13 residues. Germline V gene data show CDR1 as SNHLY and CDR2 as FYNNEI. In nucleotides, the CDR3 is TGTGCCAGCAGCGCCACTAGGACCGGGGAGCTGTTTTTT. It specifies CASSATRTGELFF. Complete variable domain (other parts from reference TRBV2 and TRBJ2-2): EPEVTQTPSHQVTQMGQEVILRCVPISNHLYFYWYRQILGQKVEFLVSFYNNEISEKSEIFDDQFSVERPDGSNFTLKIRSTKLEDSAMYFCASSATRTGELFFGEGSRLTVL.

This chain connects TRBV11-2 to TRBJ1-2; TRBD1 matches at 7 bases. The CDR3 loop spans 15 amino acids. The germline V gene encodes CDR1 SGHAT and CDR2 FQNNGV. V was pared by 6 bases and J by 4 bases, with 11 bases of the junction left unmatched. DNA for the CDR3: TGTGCCAGCAGTCCTCAGACAGGGAGTTTCTATGGCTACACCTTC. Its protein is CASSPQTGSFYGYTF.

V usage is TRBV6-5 and J usage is TRBJ1-3, with D hard to call. The CDR3 has 13 amino acids. Germline CDR1 reads MNHEY; CDR2 reads SVGAGI. V was shortened by 5 bases and J by 9 bases, with 14 bases between the two germline ends. Here the CDR3 reads CASSDLRGSTIYF. The CDR3 DNA sequence: TGTGCCAGCAGTGATCTCCGGGGATCCACCATATATTTT.

The chain employs TRBV12-5 and TRBJ2-7; 12 positions agree with TRBD1. The germline gives CDR1 LGHNT, CDR2 FRNRAP. This CDR3 is built from 15 residues. J lost 4 bases, V lost 5 bases, and 6 bases had no gene match. The CDR3 nucleotides read TGTGCTAGTGGTCCGGGGACAGGGGGCTCGTACGAGCAGTACTTC. Translated, it gives CASGPGTGGSYEQYF.

The chain has TRBV5-6 and TRBJ1-1; tentative D call: TRBD1 (5 bases). The length of the CDR3 is 15 residues. Trimming shortened V by 3 bases and J by 3 bases, and 15 bases separated the two germline ends. Germline V CDR1 and CDR2: SGHDT, YYEEEE. The CDR3 protein is CASSSPSGLYTEAFF. DNA of the CDR3: TGTGCCAGCAGCTCCCCGTCAGGGTTGTACACTGAAGCTTTCTTT.

The rearrangement links TRBV11-3 to TRBJ2-3; 8 nucleotides match TRBD1. The J segment lost 8 bases and the V segment lost 3 bases, leaving 13 bases of the junction unmatched. The germline V gene encodes CDR1 SGHNT and CDR2 YENEEA. The CDR3 runs to 16 residues. The CDR3 loop is CASSFGGQADLGTQYF. CDR3 DNA: TGTGCCAGCAGCTTCGGGGGACAGGCCGATTTGGGTACGCAGTATTTT.